These T cell receptor beta chains were read from a single sample in a study of cytomegalovirus exposure and HLA in healthy donors. Generated by immunoSEQ multiplex PCR, the TCRdb table keeps only in-frame clones and is missing some. The sample has about 89,000 clones, under 80% seen once. Sequenced material: PBMCs. These TCRs come from a male donor in good health and CMV-seronegative. Each CDR3 is given with its conserved first and last residue. The D gene is left open where the match is weak. The listing skips clone size in some rows; elsewhere it reads once, few, many or a size class.

j_call,v_call,d_call,clone_size,cdr3_nt,cdr3_aa
TRBJ1-1,TRBV28,.,.,TGTGCCAGCAGCCTGGGGGGGAAGATGGTTTCTGAAGCTTTCTTT,CASSLGGKMVSEAFF
TRBJ1-1,TRBV7-3,.,few,TGTGCCAGCAGCTTATCAGGGTTGGTAACTGAAGCTTTCTTT,CASSLSGLVTEAFF
TRBJ2-1,TRBV19,TRBD2,.,TGTGCCAGTAGTATTAGAGGGAGGGCCGGGATCTTC,CASSIRGRAGIF
TRBJ2-7,TRBV5-1,TRBD2,.,TGCGCCAGCACGCCGGGAGGGCCGTACGAGCAGTACTTC,CASTPGGPYEQYF
TRBJ2-7,TRBV2,TRBD2,.,TGTGCCAGCAAAGGACTAGCGGGAGTCGAGGGCTACGAGCAGTACTTC,CASKGLAGVEGYEQYF
TRBJ2-4,TRBV6-1,.,.,TGTGCCAGCAGTGAAATGACAGGTGATTGGGACATTCAGTACTTC,CASSEMTGDWDIQYF
TRBJ1-5,TRBV5-6,TRBD1,.,TGTGCCAGCAGCATCCTAGGACAGGGTGGTCAGCCCCAGCATTTT,CASSILGQGGQPQHF
TRBJ2-3,TRBV6-1,.,.,TGTGCCAGCAGCGGACAGCCAACAGATACGCAGTATTTT,CASSGQPTDTQYF
TRBJ2-1,TRBV28,.,.,TGTGCCAGCAGTTTGGCGGGGTACCATGCCCCGCGCGAAGAAGAAAACAATGAGCAGTTCTTC,CASSLAGYHAPREEENNEQFF
TRBJ2-1,TRBV5-1,TRBD2,.,TGCGCCAGCAGTCTCCCGGCTAGCGGGGCCTACAATGAGCAGTTCTTC,CASSLPASGAYNEQFF
TRBJ1-5,TRBV13,TRBD1,.,TGTGCCAGCAGCTTTACGGGGGGGACAGGGGGCGGAAATCAGCCCCAGCATTTT,CASSFTGGTGGGNQPQHF